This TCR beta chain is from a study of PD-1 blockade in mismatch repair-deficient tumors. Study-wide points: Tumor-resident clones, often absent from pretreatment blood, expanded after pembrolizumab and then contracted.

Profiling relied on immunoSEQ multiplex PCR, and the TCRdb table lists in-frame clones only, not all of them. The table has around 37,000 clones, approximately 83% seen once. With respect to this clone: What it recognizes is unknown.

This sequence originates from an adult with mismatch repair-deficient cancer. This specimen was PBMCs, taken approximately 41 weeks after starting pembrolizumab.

CDR3 nucleotide sequence: TGCGCCAGCAGCTTGGATTCGGGTATTGTCACTGAAGCTTTCTTT. It encodes CASSLDSGIVTEAFF. The chain is built from TRBV5-1 and TRBJ1-1; D remains ambiguous. Deletions cut 0 bases from V and 4 bases from J, with 13 bases between. The CDR3 has 15 residues. Germline values: CDR1 SGHRS, CDR2 YFSETQ. Based on the CDR3 plus reference TRBV5-1 and TRBJ1-1, the full variable domain is KAGVTQTPRYLIKTRGQQVTLSCSPISGHRSVSWYQQTPGQGLQFLFEYFSETQRNKGNFPGRFSGRQFSNSRSEMNVSTLELGDSALYLCASSLDSGIVTEAFFGQGTRLTVV.